The 29 T cell receptor beta chains below were found in one sample sequenced in a study of blood T cell repertoires in COVID-19. Some clones are missing from TCRdb's copy, which holds only in-frame ones; the method was immunoSEQ multiplex PCR. Found here are 490,000 or so clones, about 88% of them singletons; the top ten hold roughly 8.5%. Sample: PBMCs or T cells enriched from blood (not recorded which). These receptors came from a woman in her sixties who had recovered from COVID-19.

Remarks on this clone: Other DNA variants within this sample encode the same CDR3. The chain carries TRBV3-1 (or the pseudogene TRBV3-2) and TRBJ2-7; D unresolved. The germline V gene encodes CDR1 LGHDT and CDR2 YNNKEL (reference sequence). V shed 1 base and J shed 1 base, with 2 bases lying between them. The CDR3 totals 12 residues. CDR3: CASSQASYEQYF. Here the CDR3 DNA reads TGTGCCAGCAGCCAAGCTTCCTACGAGCAGTACTTC.

The gene calls are TRBV9 and TRBJ1-5, with no clear D. With 0 bases removed from V and 1 base from J, the gap between germline ends came to 8 bases. In germline, CDR1 is SGDLS, CDR2 YYNGEE. The CDR3 length is 15 residues. CDR3 sequence (DNA): TGTGCCAGCAGCGTAGGGGCAGCCAGCAATCAGCCCCAGCATTTT. Its translation: CASSVGAASNQPQHF.

The chain has TRBV29-1 and TRBJ2-2, with 7 bases identical to TRBD1. The germline V gene has CDR1 SQVTM and CDR2 ANQGSEA. V lost 6 bases, J lost 2 bases, and 6 bases stayed unmatched. The CDR3 totals 14 residues. For the CDR3, the DNA is TGCAGCGTCAACCGACAGGGAAACACCGGGGAGCTGTTTTTT. As protein: CSVNRQGNTGELFF.

The CDR3 coding sequence is TGTGCCAGCTCACCACCGCAGGGTAGGGGCAATCAGCCCCAGCATTTT. Translation gives CASSPPQGRGNQPQHF. V is TRBV18 and J is TRBJ1-5; D is possibly TRBD1 (5 bases). The V gene lost 0 bases and the J gene lost 2 bases, with 11 bases spanning the gap. The CDR3 has 16 residues. Germline assignment: CDR1 KGHSH and CDR2 LQKENI. The complete variable domain, with remaining parts taken from reference TRBV18 and TRBJ1-5, reads NAGVMQNPRHLVRRRGQEARLRCSPMKGHSHVYWYRQLPEEGLKFMVYLQKENIIDESGMPKERFSAEFPKEGPSILRIQQVVRGDSAAYFCASSPPQGRGNQPQHFGDGTRLSIL.

The chain employs TRBV5-4 and TRBJ2-7; a possible D gene is TRBD2 (5 bases). Germline-derived CDR1 and CDR2 are SGHNT and YYREEE (reference sequence). There are 14 residues in the CDR3. V was shortened by 2 bases and J by 3 bases, with 12 bases between the two germline ends. The CDR3 nucleotides read TGTGCCAGCAGCTTCGGAGGTAAGGACTACGAGCAGTACTTC. Translated: CASSFGGKDYEQYF.

This clone was detected only a few times. CDR3 amino acids: CASSVAPGGDTEAFF. The CDR3 DNA follows: TGTGCCAGCAGTGTAGCACCCGGAGGGGACACTGAAGCTTTCTTT. The J gene is TRBJ1-1, the V gene TRBV2, with D maybe TRBD1 (5 bases). Germline loops: CDR1 SNHLY, CDR2 FYNNEI. The V gene lost 4 bases and the J gene lost 3 bases, with 15 bases spanning the gap. The CDR3 is made up of 15 amino acids.

The chain links TRBV5-1 to TRBJ2-3; tentative D call: TRBD2 (6 bases). Per the germline V gene, CDR1 is SGHRS and CDR2 is YFSETQ. The CDR3 covers 14 residues. Trimming removed 5 bases from V and 0 bases from J, with 10 bases in between. The CDR3 coding sequence is TGCGCCAGCAGAGTGGGAGGAAGCACAGATACGCAGTATTTT. The encoded protein is CASRVGGSTDTQYF.

The chain uses TRBV19 and TRBJ1-4; TRBD1 matches at 9 bases. The CDR3 contains 13 residues. With V trimmed by 5 bases and J by 7 bases, 2 bases remained unmatched. Germline loops: CDR1 LNHDA, CDR2 SQIVND (reference sequence). The chain's CDR3 is CASSLDRGEKLFF. The CDR3 DNA reads TGTGCCAGTAGTTTGGACAGGGGTGAAAAACTGTTTTTT.

The chain carries TRBV29-1 and TRBJ1-3; the D gene is possibly TRBD1 (6 bases). Trimming took 6 bases from V and 0 from J, leaving 15 bases between them. This CDR3 has 15 residues. Germline CDR1 is SQVTM and CDR2 is ANQGSEA. The CDR3 DNA is TGCAGCGTGGCTCAGGGGTCTGGCTCTGGAAACACCATATATTTT. Translated: CSVAQGSGSGNTIYF.

The J gene is TRBJ1-1, the V gene TRBV5-1; D is perhaps TRBD1 (6 bases). CDR3 length: 15 amino acids. The germline V gene encodes CDR1 SGHRS and CDR2 YFSETQ. The V gene lost 0 bases and the J gene lost 0 bases, with 9 bases spanning the gap. The CDR3 bases are TGCGCCAGCAGCTTGGCGGACAGCATGAACACTGAAGCTTTCTTT. Translated, it gives CASSLADSMNTEAFF.

The chain links TRBV5-4 to TRBJ2-7, with TRBD1 as a possible D gene (7 bases). The CDR3 extends over 15 amino acids. Germline assignment: CDR1 SGHNT and CDR2 YYREEE (reference sequence). Trimming left V 0 bases short and J 2 bases short, with 12 bases between. CDR3 amino acids: CASSLAPGGTYEQYF. CDR3 in DNA: TGTGCCAGCAGCTTGGCCCCAGGGGGGACCTACGAGCAGTACTTC.

This clone was detected only once. This chain joins TRBV10-1 and TRBJ2-7; maybe TRBD2 (5 bases). With 5 bases removed from V and 0 bases from J, the gap between germline ends came to 11 bases. This CDR3 region has 14 residues. Germline CDR1 is WNHNN and CDR2 is SYGVQD (reference sequence). In DNA, the CDR3 is TGCGCCAGCAGTCCCCCGGGGAGCTCCTACGAGCAGTACTTC. Translated: CASSPPGSSYEQYF.

The V and J genes are TRBV29-1 and TRBJ1-1; 7 bases agree with TRBD1. There are 14 residues in the CDR3. V lost 5 bases and J lost 1; bases outside the gene matches: 7. Germline V CDR1 and CDR2: SQVTM, ANQGSEA. The CDR3 coding sequence is TGCAGCGTTACGGGACAGTTCGGGAACACTGAAGCTTTCTTT. Its protein product is CSVTGQFGNTEAFF.

The chain has TRBV9 and TRBJ1-3, with 7 bases that match TRBD1. V gave up 3 bases and J gave up 3 bases; unmatched junction bases: 3. The CDR3 has 14 amino acids. The germline V gene has CDR1 SGDLS and CDR2 YYNGEE. CDR3 protein: CASSGQGIGNTIYF. Here the CDR3 DNA reads TGTGCCAGCAGCGGACAGGGAATTGGAAACACCATATATTTT.

The chain couples TRBV5-5 to TRBJ2-5; 8 bases line up with TRBD2. This CDR3 is built from 15 residues. Trimming cost V 0 bases and J 5 bases; bases outside gene matches: 6. Germline CDR1 SGHKS, CDR2 YYEKEE (reference sequence). Here the CDR3 DNA reads TGTGCCAGCAGCTTGGCCGTAGCGGGGTGGGAGACCCAGTACTTC. Translated, it gives CASSLAVAGWETQYF.

The chain links TRBV5-1 to TRBJ2-1; 8 nucleotides line up with TRBD1. CDR3 size: 12 residues. Germline loops: CDR1 SGHRS, CDR2 YFSETQ. The ends lost 0 bases at V and 10 bases at J; junction bases unmatched: 0. The CDR3 reads CASSLGTGEQFF. The CDR3 bases are TGCGCCAGCAGCTTGGGGACAGGGGAGCAGTTCTTC.

The count of this clone is one. The CDR3 DNA follows: TGCGCCAGCAGCTCCAGGACAGGCGGCACAGATACGCAGTATTTT. Amino acids: CASSSRTGGTDTQYF. The rearrangement joins TRBV5-1 to TRBJ2-3; TRBD1 matches at 7 bases. Unmatched junction bases numbered 5, after V lost 3 bases and J lost 1 base. The CDR3 has 15 residues. Germline lookup yields CDR1 SGHRS and CDR2 YFSETQ. The variable domain in full, completed from reference TRBV5-1 and TRBJ2-3, reads KAGVTQTPRYLIKTRGQQVTLSCSPISGHRSVSWYQQTPGQGLQFLFEYFSETQRNKGNFPGRFSGRQFSNSRSEMNVSTLELGDSALYLCASSSRTGGTDTQYFGPGTRLTVL.

The chain uses TRBV5-1 and TRBJ1-2; D remains ambiguous. V was cut by 0 bases and J by 3 bases, with 6 bases left in between. Looked up from germline, CDR1 is SGHRS and CDR2 is YFSETQ. The CDR3 runs to 13 residues. CDR3 region: CASSLDRDYGYTF. The CDR3 DNA follows: TGCGCCAGCAGCTTGGACCGGGACTATGGCTACACCTTC.

The chain joins TRBV7-9 to TRBJ1-3; D is perhaps TRBD1 (6 bases). The CDR3 is 16 residues long. V shed 5 bases and J shed 0 bases, with 14 bases lying between them. Per the germline V gene, CDR1 is SEHNR and CDR2 is FQNEAQ (reference sequence). CDR3 region: CASSRRQVLSGNTIYF. The CDR3 bases are TGTGCCAGCAGCCGTCGACAGGTACTCTCTGGAAACACCATATATTTT.

The V and J genes are TRBV7-9 and TRBJ1-4; D might be TRBD1 (5 bases). Trimming took off 7 bases at V and 3 bases at J, with 15 bases between the two ends. Germline V gene lookup returns CDR1 SEHNR and CDR2 FQNEAQ (reference sequence). The CDR3 has 15 amino acids. In nucleotides, the CDR3 is TGTGCCAGCAATACCGGGGGTCGGGCTAATGAAAAACTGTTTTTT. Its translation is CASNTGGRANEKLFF. Variable domain in full (rest from reference TRBV7-9 and TRBJ1-4): DTGVSQNPRHKITKRGQNVTFRCDPISEHNRLYWYRQTLGQGPEFLTYFQNEAQLEKSRLLSDRFSAERPKGSFSTLEIQRTEQGDSAMYLCASNTGGRANEKLFFGSGTQLSVL.

As regards this clone: The junction and the germline gene differ at one end; a read error may be behind it. The V call is TRBV3-1 (or the pseudogene TRBV3-2), the J call TRBJ1-2, with 7 bases aligning to TRBD1. The CDR3 has 13 amino acids. CDR1 and CDR2 from the germline V gene are LGHDT and YNNKEL (reference sequence). Here the CDR3 DNA reads TGTGCCAGCAGCCAAGAAGTATTTGACAGGGCCAGCTTC. Protein sequence: CASSQEVFDRASF.

This chain joins TRBV7-2 and TRBJ2-3; TRBD2 agrees at 15 bases. Germline V gene sequence: CDR1 SGHTA, CDR2 FQGNSA. This CDR3 is 17 amino acids long. V was pared by 2 bases and J by 4 bases, with 4 bases of the junction left unmatched. The CDR3 nucleotides are TGTGCCAGCAGCTTACAGGGGACTAGCGGGGGGTCAGATACGCAGTATTTT. Translating gives CASSLQGTSGGSDTQYF.

The chain recombines TRBV19 with TRBJ2-3, with D possibly matching TRBD2 (5 bases). CDR3 length: 16 amino acids. Trimming cost V 4 bases and J 8 bases, with 22 bases left between them. The germline V gene encodes CDR1 LNHDA and CDR2 SQIVND (reference sequence). CDR3 in DNA: TGTGCCAGTAGTACCATTGGACTGTCGGCTATCGGTACGCAGTATTTT. Translation: CASSTIGLSAIGTQYF.

The chain joins TRBV6-5 to TRBJ2-3; no clear D. Germline V gene sequence: CDR1 MNHEY, CDR2 SVGAGI. The V end lost 8 bases, the J end lost 1 base, and 13 bases lay between the germline ends. This CDR3 spans 14 amino acids. CDR3 sequence: CASRSVWGTDTQYF. The CDR3 bases are TGTGCCAGCCGAAGCGTCTGGGGCACAGATACGCAGTATTTT.

This clone showed up just a few times. The V call is TRBV18, the J call TRBJ1-3; D remains unclear. Trimming cost V 3 bases and J 4 bases, with 10 bases left between them. The V gene's germline CDR1 is KGHSH and CDR2 LQKENI. CDR3 length equals 14 residues. The CDR3 nucleotides read TGTGCCAGCTCACCCGGCGGATTCGGAAACACCATATATTTT. It encodes CASSPGGFGNTIYF.

The V gene is TRBV27, the J gene TRBJ2-3, with 7 bases aligning to TRBD1. Germline lookup yields CDR1 MNHEY and CDR2 SMNVEV (reference sequence). The CDR3 has 14 amino acids. V was clipped by 8 bases and J by 1 base; unmatched bases: 6. Here the CDR3 reads CASARDSRTDTQYF. CDR3 nucleotide sequence: TGTGCCAGCGCCAGGGACAGCCGCACAGATACGCAGTATTTT.

The V and J genes are TRBV6-9 and TRBJ2-7, with TRBD2 as a possible D gene (5 bases). The V end lost 6 bases, the J end lost 0 bases, and 12 bases lay between the germline ends. This CDR3 comprises 14 residues. The V gene's germline CDR1 is MNHGY and CDR2 SVAAGI. CDR3 DNA: TGTGCCAGCAGGGGCAGGAGGAGCTCCTACGAGCAGTACTTC. Protein product: CASRGRRSSYEQYF.

This chain links TRBV19 with TRBJ2-1, with 7 bases identical to TRBD1. Germline V lookup: CDR1 LNHDA, CDR2 SQIVND (reference sequence). CDR3 length: 15 amino acids. The V gene end was trimmed by 7 bases and the J gene end by 6 bases; junction bases not matched to a gene: 12. CDR3 sequence reads: CASTMTGTGTNEQFF. The CDR3 nucleotides read TGTGCCAGTACCATGACAGGGACCGGGACCAATGAGCAGTTCTTC.

This clone is a singleton in its sample. The gene calls are TRBV5-6 and TRBJ2-7, with no clear D. Germline V gives CDR1 SGHDT, CDR2 YYEEEE. The CDR3 totals 15 residues. V was shortened by 4 bases and J by 4 bases, with 18 bases between the two germline ends. The chain's CDR3 is CASSPRDTILYEQYV. CDR3 DNA: TGTGCCAGCAGCCCCCGAGACACGATCCTTTACGAGCAGTACGTC.